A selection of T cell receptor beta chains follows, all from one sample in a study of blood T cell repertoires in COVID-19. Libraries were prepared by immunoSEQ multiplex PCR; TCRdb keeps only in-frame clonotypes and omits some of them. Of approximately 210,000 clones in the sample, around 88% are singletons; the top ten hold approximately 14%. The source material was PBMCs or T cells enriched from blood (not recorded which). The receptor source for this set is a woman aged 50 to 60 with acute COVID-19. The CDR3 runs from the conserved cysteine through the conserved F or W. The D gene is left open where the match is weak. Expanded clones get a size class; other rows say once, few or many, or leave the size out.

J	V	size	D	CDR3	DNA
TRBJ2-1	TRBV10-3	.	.	CAISELTGFEQFF	TGTGCCATCAGTGAGCTGACAGGATTTGAGCAGTTCTTC
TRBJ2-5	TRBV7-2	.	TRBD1	CASSLRRDSSRETQYF	TGTGCCAGCAGCCTACGCCGGGACAGCAGTAGGGAGACCCAGTACTTC
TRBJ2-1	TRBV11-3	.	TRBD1	CASSLALGQDNEQFF	TGTGCCAGCAGCTTAGCCCTAGGACAGGATAATGAGCAGTTCTTC
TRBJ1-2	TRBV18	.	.	CASSPPYGAGGYGYTF	TGTGCCAGCTCACCACCTTACGGCGCGGGGGGCTATGGCTACACCTTC
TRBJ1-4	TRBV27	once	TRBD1	CASSYRDRGPPTNEKLFF	TGTGCCAGCAGTTACAGGGACAGGGGGCCACCAACTAATGAAAAACTGTTTTTT
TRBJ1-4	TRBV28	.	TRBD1	CASSFYRGRRGEKLFF	TGTGCCAGCAGTTTCTATAGGGGGCGAAGGGGTGAAAAACTGTTTTTT
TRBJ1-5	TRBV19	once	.	CASSFPGQPQHF	TGTGCCAGTAGTTTTCCGGGGCAGCCCCAGCATTTT
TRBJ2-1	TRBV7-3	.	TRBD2	CASSRGAGAPYNEQFF	TGTGCCAGCAGCCGGGGTGCGGGAGCCCCCTACAATGAGCAGTTCTTC
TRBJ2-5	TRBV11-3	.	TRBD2	CASSRTISGKETQYF	TGTGCCAGCAGCCGCACGATTAGCGGGAAAGAGACCCAGTACTTC
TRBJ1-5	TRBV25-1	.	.	CASSDRKGNQPQHF	TGTGCCAGCAGTGACAGGAAAGGCAATCAGCCCCAGCATTTT
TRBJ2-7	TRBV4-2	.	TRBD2	CASSQDWGSGSYEQYF	TGTGCCAGCAGCCAAGATTGGGGTAGCGGGAGCTACGAGCAGTACTTC
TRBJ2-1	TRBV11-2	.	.	CASSPLGEQFF	TGTGCCAGCTCTCCCCTAGGCGAGCAGTTCTTC
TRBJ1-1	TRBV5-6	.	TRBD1	CASSLEDRDLTMNTEAFF	TGTGCCAGCAGCTTGGAGGACAGGGACCTAACTATGAACACTGAAGCTTTCTTT
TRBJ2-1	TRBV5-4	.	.	CASSRGGYGDEQFF	TGTGCCAGCAGCCGGGGAGGTTACGGCGATGAGCAGTTCTTC
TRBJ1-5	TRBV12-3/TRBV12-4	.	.	CASSFQRDQPQHF	TGTGCCAGCAGTTTCCAGCGGGATCAGCCCCAGCATTTT
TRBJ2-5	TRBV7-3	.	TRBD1	CASSLNLGTVETQYF	TGTGCCAGCAGCTTAAACTTAGGGACAGTAGAGACCCAGTACTTC
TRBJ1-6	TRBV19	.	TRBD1	CASSDRVGHNSPLHF	TGTGCCAGTAGCGACAGGGTGGGACATAATTCACCCCTCCACTTT
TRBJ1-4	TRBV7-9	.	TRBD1	CASSSQGIGEKLFF	TGTGCCAGCAGCTCACAGGGGATCGGTGAAAAACTGTTTTTT
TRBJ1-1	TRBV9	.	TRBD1	CASSASTGGQNTEAFF	TGTGCCAGCAGCGCATCGACAGGGGGCCAGAACACTGAAGCTTTCTTT
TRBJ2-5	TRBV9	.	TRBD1	CASSEHQGAPAAHRQETQYF	TGTGCCAGCAGCGAACATCAGGGGGCTCCCGCGGCCCACCGACAAGAGACCCAGTACTTC
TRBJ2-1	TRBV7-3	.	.	CASSQRNEGEQFF	TGTGCCAGCAGCCAGAGGAACGAGGGTGAGCAGTTCTTC
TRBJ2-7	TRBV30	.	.	CAWLPRLAPGYEQYF	TGTGCCTGGCTTCCCCGCCTAGCCCCAGGCTACGAGCAGTACTTC
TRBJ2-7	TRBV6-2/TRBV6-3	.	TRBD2	CASSSTTSGKYEQYF	TGTGCCAGCAGTTCAACGACTAGCGGGAAATACGAGCAGTACTTC
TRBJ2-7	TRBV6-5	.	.	CASRAGTSNSYEQYF	TGTGCCAGCAGGGCCGGGACATCAAATTCCTACGAGCAGTACTTC
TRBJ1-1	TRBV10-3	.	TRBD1	CATRPHEGQGGEKNHEAFF	TGTGCCACCCGCCCTCACGAGGGACAGGGGGGGGAAAAAAATCATGAAGCTTTCTTT
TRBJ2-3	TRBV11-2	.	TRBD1	CASSPGQGTDTQYF	TGTGCCAGCAGCCCGGGACAGGGGACAGATACGCAGTATTTT
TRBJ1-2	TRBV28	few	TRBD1	CASSLAGTASNYGYTF	TGTGCCAGCAGTTTAGCTGGGACAGCTTCTAACTATGGCTACACCTTC